This TCR beta chain was found in a study of blood T cell repertoires in COVID-19. Turning to the study itself: Acute and convalescent COVID-19 specimens originated in the United States, Italy and Spain.

Methods used by the authors: Reference gene primer amplification gave nucleated cell count estimates. Data came from immunoSEQ multiplex PCR; TCRdb stores just in-frame clones and leaves some out. The V and J calls and clone size were taken over from that table, and D and trimming were inferred from the DNA. Of around 200,000 clones in the sample, 85% to 90% were seen once. This CDR3 comprises 17 residues. In germline, CDR1 is SEHNR, CDR2 FQNEAQ (reference sequence). V was pared by 2 bases and J by 5 bases, with 12 bases of the junction left unmatched. The sequence was obtained from a woman older than 75 in a cohort sampled during active or convalescent COVID-19. The V and J genes are TRBV7-9 and TRBJ1-1, with 9 bases aligning to TRBD1. The source material was peripheral blood. The CDR3 sequence is CASSLRPWGQGLTEAFF. The DNA for the CDR3 is TGTGCCAGCAGCTTAAGGCCATGGGGACAGGGACTTACTGAAGCTTTCTTT.